Below, 26 T cell receptor beta chains from the same sample are listed, as sequenced in a study of identical twins. TCRdb passed the 5' RACE reads through MiXCR, listing each CDR3 protein once. The sample has 520,000 or so distinct CDR3 sequences, around 20% seen once. This sample also appeared in a second study, on T cells expressing NK-cell markers.

Sequencing used CD4+ T cells sorted from blood. The receptors were sampled from a woman in her late teens or twenties in good health.

J is TRBJ1-2 and V is TRBV11-3; TRBD1 might be the D (5 bases). Per the germline V gene, CDR1 is SGHNT and CDR2 is YENEEA. V was shortened by 5 bases and J by 2 bases, with 12 bases between the two germline ends. There are 14 residues in the CDR3. This chain's CDR3 is CASSREWGNYGYTF. For the CDR3, the DNA is TGTGCCAGCAGCCGGGAGTGGGGGAACTATGGCTACACCTTC.

The CDR3 is CASSAPGPPYEQYF. The CDR3 DNA reads TGTGCCAGCAGTGCGCCGGGACCCCCCTACGAGCAGTACTTC. This rearrangement joins TRBV12-3 or TRBV12-4 to TRBJ2-7; D could derive from TRBD1 or TRBD2 (5 bases each). Trimming left V 5 bases short and J 2 bases short, with 13 bases between. This CDR3 spans 14 amino acids.

This chain uses TRBV5-1 with TRBJ2-3, with 11 bases matching TRBD2. V dropped 2 bases and J dropped 6; count of bases not matched to a gene: 5. The CDR3 runs to 15 residues. CDR1 and CDR2 (germline): SGHRS, YFSETQ. Written as DNA, the CDR3 is TGCGCCAGCAGCTTACTTAGCGGGGGGGCGGATACGCAGTATTTT. Translation gives CASSLLSGGADTQYF.

This clonotype was detected a few times. V is TRBV20-1 and J is TRBJ1-5; 7 bases are a match to TRBD1. Per germline, CDR1 DFQATT and CDR2 SNEGSKA (reference sequence). Unmatched junction bases numbered 2, after V lost 0 bases and J lost 6 bases. This CDR3 is 13 amino acids long. This chain's CDR3 is CSARDNRGQPQHF. The CDR3 nucleotides are TGCAGTGCTAGAGATAACAGGGGTCAGCCCCAGCATTTT.

The chain joins TRBV25-1 to TRBJ2-7; D is undetermined. The CDR3 is made up of 13 amino acids. Germline CDR1 MGHDK, CDR2 SYGVNS. The V and J ends lost 2 bases and 2 bases respectively, with 7 bases between them. CDR3 nucleotide sequence: TGTGCCAGCAGTGAAGAAAGGACCTACGAGCAGTACTTC. This sequence encodes CASSEERTYEQYF.

Worth noting for this clonotype: This may be a read error: a much more frequent sequence differs by one nucleotide. CDR3 region: CASSLGDRRNTEAFF. In nucleotides, the CDR3 is TGTGCCAGCAGCTTGGGGGACAGGCGGAACACTGAAGCTTTCTTT. This chain uses TRBV7-2 with TRBJ1-1; 8 bases match TRBD1. Trimming removed 3 bases from V and 1 base from J; junction bases left unmatched: 4. Germline V gene data show CDR1 as SGHTA and CDR2 as FQGNSA. The CDR3 contains 15 residues. The whole variable domain, remainder taken from reference TRBV7-2 and TRBJ1-1, is GAGVSQSPSNKVTEKGKDVELRCDPISGHTALYWYRQSLGQGLEFLIYFQGNSAPDKSGLPSDRFSAERTGGSVSTLTIQRTQQEDSAVYLCASSLGDRRNTEAFFGQGTRLTVV.

In its sample, this clonotype was seen a few times. The rearrangement joins TRBV12-5 to TRBJ2-3; D is perhaps TRBD1 (5 bases). CDR1 and CDR2 (germline): LGHNT, FRNRAP. The CDR3 runs to 17 residues. V was shortened by 4 bases and J by 0 bases, with 17 bases between the two germline ends. The chain's CDR3 is CASGSVGHRPSTDTQYF. The CDR3 DNA sequence: TGTGCTAGTGGTTCCGTAGGACATCGTCCTAGCACAGATACGCAGTATTTT. Full variable domain (rest looked up from reference TRBV12-5 and TRBJ2-3): DARVTQTPRHKVTEMGQEVTMRCQPILGHNTVFWYRQTMMQGLELLAYFRNRAPLDDSGMPKDRFSAEMPDATLATLKIQPSEPRDSAVYFCASGSVGHRPSTDTQYFGPGTRLTVL.

This clonotype was seen many times. The V and J genes are TRBV12-3 or TRBV12-4 and TRBJ2-7; D call uncertain. V shed 5 bases and J shed 9 bases, with 11 bases lying between them. The CDR3 consists of 11 residues. CDR3 loop: CASSPESTQYF. CDR3 sequence (DNA): TGTGCCAGCAGTCCGGAGTCAACGCAGTACTTC.

This clonotype was detected only a few times. CDR3 in amino acids: CASSQTSGLNEQFF. CDR3 coding DNA: TGTGCCAGCAGCCAGACTAGCGGCCTGAATGAGCAGTTCTTC. This chain uses TRBV14 with TRBJ2-1, with 9 nucleotides matching TRBD2. CDR3 size: 14 residues. CDR1 and CDR2 (germline): SGHDN, FVKESK. The V and J ends lost 3 bases and 7 bases, in that order; junction bases with no gene match: 4.

The chain is built from TRBV6-1 and TRBJ2-7, with D tentatively TRBD1 (5 bases). The CDR3 length is 13 residues. Germline CDR1 is MNHNS and CDR2 is SASEGT. V was cut by 5 bases and J by 0 bases, with 8 bases left in between. This CDR3 is CASSPDSSYEQYF. The CDR3 DNA follows: TGTGCCAGCAGTCCCGACAGCTCCTACGAGCAGTACTTC.

The table lists this clonotype with a few counts. This chain connects TRBV20-1 to TRBJ1-2; 7 nucleotides agree with TRBD1. This CDR3 is built from 15 residues. The ends lost 3 bases at V and 0 bases at J; junction bases unmatched: 7. Germline CDR1 DFQATT, CDR2 SNEGSKA (reference sequence). The CDR3 region has the DNA TGCAGTGCTAGCGCTAGACAGGGAGCTAACTATGGCTACACCTTC. Protein sequence: CSASARQGANYGYTF.

V is TRBV3-1 and J is TRBJ2-7; the D gene is possibly TRBD2 (6 bases). CDR3 length: 15 amino acids. V was shortened by 4 bases and J by 6 bases, with 19 bases between the two germline ends. From germline, CDR1 is LGHDT and CDR2 YNNKEL (reference sequence). The CDR3 DNA follows: TGTGCCAGCAGCCGATTGGGAGCCCGGGGGACCGAGCAGTACTTC. Amino acid sequence: CASSRLGARGTEQYF.

The rearrangement joins TRBV10-3 to TRBJ2-6, with D possibly matching TRBD1 (5 bases). V lost 4 bases to trimming and J lost 0 bases, with 10 bases between them. Germline values: CDR1 ENHRY, CDR2 SYGVKD. The CDR3 contains 16 residues. The CDR3 is CAISGGSNSGANVLTF. Here the CDR3 DNA reads TGTGCCATCAGTGGGGGCAGCAACTCTGGGGCCAACGTCCTGACTTTC.

The chain combines TRBV4-3 with TRBJ2-5; 11 bases fit TRBD2. The CDR3 runs 20 residues. From germline, CDR1 is LGHNA and CDR2 YSLEER. V lost 0 bases to trimming and J lost 5 bases; unmatched junction nucleotides: 17. For the CDR3, the DNA is TGCGCCAGCAGCCAAGAGGATTGGGGGACGACTAGCGGGACGGGGGAGACCCAGTACTTC. It encodes CASSQEDWGTTSGTGETQYF.

The chain recombines TRBV6-1 with TRBJ2-4; D is uncertain. Germline CDR1 MNHNS, CDR2 SASEGT. This CDR3 is 15 amino acids long. V was cut by 4 bases and J by 3 bases, with 13 bases left in between. The CDR3, as DNA: TGTGCCAGCAGTGTGGAGCCGACCAACAAAAACATTCAGTACTTC. Protein product: CASSVEPTNKNIQYF.

This clonotype was found a few times. The gene calls are TRBV6-5 and TRBJ2-1, with D possibly being TRBD2 (5 bases). The ends were cut back, 2 bases at V and 4 bases at J, with 12 bases in the middle. The V gene's germline CDR1 is MNHEY and CDR2 SVGAGI. The CDR3 has 15 amino acids. CDR3 DNA: TGTGCCAGCAGTTACGGCCTCCAGCGGTACAATGAGCAGTTCTTC. Residues: CASSYGLQRYNEQFF.

This clonotype was seen a few times. The chain recombines TRBV20-1 with TRBJ2-3; TRBD2 matches 8 bases. Trimming cost V 0 bases and J 3 bases; bases outside gene matches: 8. CDR3 length: 16 residues. Germline CDR1 reads DFQATT; CDR2 reads SNEGSKA (reference sequence). The CDR3 DNA is TGCAGTGCTAGAGAGCGGCCGGGACTAGAGACAGATACGCAGTATTTT. It specifies CSARERPGLETDTQYF.

This clonotype showed up just a few times. V and J are TRBV20-1 and TRBJ1-2; D not resolved. V gave up 0 bases and J gave up 8 bases, with 13 bases separating them. The CDR3 has 13 residues. From germline, CDR1 is DFQATT and CDR2 SNEGSKA (reference sequence). The CDR3 DNA follows: TGCAGTGCTAGAGAAGCCGGGAGGGAAGGCTACACCTTC. Protein: CSAREAGREGYTF.

The rearrangement uses TRBV7-3 and TRBJ2-1; D perhaps matches TRBD2 (6 bases). The germline V gene has CDR1 SGHTA and CDR2 FQGTGA. Trimming left V 0 bases short and J 3 bases short, with 9 bases between. There are 15 residues in the CDR3. CDR3 coding DNA: TGTGCCAGCAGCTTAACGGGACTCCTCTACAATGAGCAGTTCTTC. Its translation is CASSLTGLLYNEQFF.

The rearrangement uses TRBV3-1 and TRBJ2-1; D may be TRBD1 or TRBD2 (5 bases each). Trimming shortened V by 1 base and J by 5 bases, and 9 bases separated the two germline ends. The CDR3 covers 14 residues. In germline, CDR1 is LGHDT, CDR2 YNNKEL (reference sequence). This chain's CDR3 is CASSQAGPDNEQFF. CDR3 nucleotide sequence: TGTGCCAGCAGCCAAGCGGGGCCTGACAATGAGCAGTTCTTC.

The V and J genes are TRBV6-5 and TRBJ1-5, with D unclear. The V end lost 0 bases, the J end lost 6 bases, and 12 bases lay between the germline ends. CDR3 length: 15 residues. Germline V gene sequence: CDR1 MNHEY, CDR2 SVGAGI. CDR3 coding DNA: TGTGCCAGCAGTTACTCTCCCGGGTTTGGTCAGCCCCAGCATTTT. As protein: CASSYSPGFGQPQHF.

J is TRBJ2-1 and V is TRBV12-3 or TRBV12-4, with 7 bases that match TRBD1. J lost 2 bases, V lost 6 bases, and 7 bases had no gene match. The CDR3 is 15 residues long. CDR3: CASSPGDSTYNEQFF. CDR3 bases: TGTGCCAGCAGCCCCGGGGACAGCACCTACAATGAGCAGTTCTTC.

This clonotype was counted between two and nine times. The V call is TRBV5-1, the J call TRBJ2-2; 9 bases agree with TRBD2. J lost 6 bases, V lost 1 base, and 4 bases had no gene match. The CDR3 contains 15 residues. Per the germline V gene, CDR1 is SGHRS and CDR2 is YFSETQ. The CDR3 protein is CASSLRAGGAGELFF. Here the CDR3 DNA reads TGCGCCAGCAGCTTGAGAGCGGGAGGTGCCGGGGAGCTGTTTTTT.

This clonotype has only a few counts. J is TRBJ2-1 and V is TRBV20-1; TRBD2 matches at 7 bases. Trimming took 7 bases from V and 1 from J; bases not matched to a gene: 10. The CDR3 totals 15 residues. CDR1 and CDR2 from the germline V gene are DFQATT and SNEGSKA (reference sequence). The CDR3 DNA sequence: TGCAGTGGAAGACGACGAGCGGGGTCCTACAATGAGCAGTTCTTC. It translates to CSGRRRAGSYNEQFF.

The chain links TRBV6-1 to TRBJ2-4; D might be TRBD1 (5 bases). The V and J ends lost 8 bases and 0 bases respectively, with 20 bases between them. CDR1 and CDR2 (germline): MNHNS, SASEGT. There are 17 residues in the CDR3. DNA of the CDR3: TGTGCCAGCCCTAGTTGGGGCAGAACTTTAGCCAAAAACATTCAGTACTTC. Residues: CASPSWGRTLAKNIQYF.

This clonotype was seen a handful of times. V and J are TRBV5-1 and TRBJ2-1; no reliable D call. The CDR3 has 16 residues. V was pared by 0 bases and J by 5 bases, with 15 bases between. Germline values: CDR1 SGHRS, CDR2 YFSETQ. The CDR3 DNA reads TGCGCCAGCAGCTTGGTTGCAGCCCGTAGGAACAATGAGCAGTTCTTC. It specifies CASSLVAARRNNEQFF.